This record concerns one T cell receptor (beta chain) sequence. The data stem from a study of cytomegalovirus exposure and HLA in healthy donors. TCRdb keeps only in-frame clones here, not all; method: immunoSEQ multiplex PCR. The data show 90,000 to 110,000 clones, approximately 91% seen once. Looked up from germline, CDR1 is MDHEN and CDR2 is SYDVKM. CDR3 length: 13 residues. Losses at the gene ends were 5 bases for V and 12 bases for J; bases not matched to a gene: 6. The origin of this receptor is a woman aged 18-30 years in good health and CMV-seronegative. The V gene is TRBV28, the J gene TRBJ2-7; 14 nucleotides agree with TRBD2. The material sequenced was PBMCs. The CDR3 DNA reads as TGTGCCAGCAGTGCGGGACTAGCGGGAGACACGTACTTC. It encodes CASSAGLAGDTYF.